This TCR beta chain is from a study of blood T cell repertoires in COVID-19. Whole-study context: COVID-19 samples from acute and convalescent phases originated in the United States, Italy and Spain. T cells, B-cell-depleted T cells, or PBMCs provided the cDNA or gDNA that served as material.

Recruited during active infection, patients (from Seattle) were subsequently followed longitudinally. Per the germline V gene, CDR1 is KGHDR and CDR2 is SFDVKD. CDR3 size: 13 residues. Trimming removed 4 bases from V and 9 bases from J, with 13 bases in between. Authors' processing steps: Reference gene primers were amplified, and this amplification served to estimate nucleated cell counts. Sequencing used immunoSEQ multiplex PCR; TCRdb keeps in-frame clones, though not all of them. That table supplies the V and J calls and clone size; D and trimming were determined from the DNA. The sample lists 210,000 or so clones, approximately 86% occurring once.

The chain joins TRBV24-1 to TRBJ2-3; TRBD2 might be the D (5 bases). The source material was peripheral blood. This TCR came from a woman in her twenties or thirties with COVID-19, enrolled during active disease. The CDR3 protein is CATSDALGRTQYF. The CDR3 DNA sequence: TGTGCCACCAGTGACGCACTAGGAAGAACGCAGTATTTT.